This T cell receptor (beta chain) was captured in a study of CD8 T cells in Susac syndrome. V was trimmed by 3 bases and J by 1 base, leaving 8 bases between them. Germline V CDR1 and CDR2: SGHRS, YFSETQ. This CDR3 is built from 14 residues. Reverse transcription used roughly 0.5 to 1 ug RNA and random hexamers. Amplification of the TCR beta CDR3 was carried out by immunoSEQ multiplex PCR, which spanned a total of 54 Vbeta and 13 Jbeta segments. Each CDR3 protein is one row after TCRdb ran MiXCR on the immunoSEQ multiplex PCR reads. The sample gives about 120,000 distinct CDR3 sequences, about nine tenths of which show up once; about 0.12% is in the top ten. Matched for age and sex, the controls were healthy donors. While CD8+ and CD4+ T cells were isolated negatively, TEMRA cells were enriched by FACS. This clonotype was seen once.

The receptor's source is a human donor in good health. The chain combines TRBV5-1 with TRBJ2-1; D is tentatively TRBD1 or TRBD2 (5 bases each). Sequencing was done on a sample of CD8+ T cells from PBMCs. The CDR3 sequence is CASSSGRSYNEQFF. The CDR3 region has the DNA TGCGCCAGCAGCTCGGGACGGTCCTACAATGAGCAGTTCTTC.